This T cell receptor beta chain was recovered during a study of T cell repertoires in cytomegalovirus infection. Study context: Selected CMV epitopes included recently identified HLA-C-restricted ones as well as well-studied HLA-B-restricted ones. In public TCR beta signatures, there were indications of both CMV infection and matching HLA type.

In regard to this clonotype: Its target is unknown.

Each CDR3 protein is one row after TCRdb ran MiXCR on the reads. The sample lists 680,000 or so distinct CDR3 sequences, roughly 33% occurring once. Findings of the study overall: Cumulative public TCR beta family frequency identified CMV carriers with the relevant HLA. HLA-C-restricted TCR beta clonotypes specific for CMV led the ex vivo response.

Trimming stripped 4 bases from V and 7 bases from J, with 15 bases between. Germline assignment: CDR1 SGHNT and CDR2 YYREEE (reference sequence). The CDR3 is made up of 14 amino acids. The TCR comes from a human donor in good health (CMV status not recorded). Some clones in this sample may be carry-over from other donors' samples. The sample was cultured PBMCs, taken from culture after CMV antigen stimulation. The V and J genes are TRBV5-4 and TRBJ2-1, with D possibly matching TRBD1 (6 bases). CDR3 bases: TGTGCCAGCAGCCCTCAAAGTCAGGGGAATGAGCAGTTCTTC. Encoded protein: CASSPQSQGNEQFF.